Below are 13 T cell receptor beta chains sequenced from a single sample in a study of beta chain features in type 1 diabetes. Study-wide results and caveats: Among all four CD4+ subsets, Type 1 diabetes patients had TCRB CDR3s that were moderately but significantly shorter.

Expressed TCRB transcripts were sequenced after all isolated RNA was converted to cDNA. Using immunoSEQ multiplex PCR, the repertoire was profiled, and TCRdb retains in-frame clones only, with some absent. The sample contains around 710,000 clones, around 12% of which appear only once. No antigen has been identified for these receptors. The source material was naive CD4+ T cells from blood. These receptors came from a man aged 25-40 years with type 1 diabetes.

V and J are TRBV9 and TRBJ1-2; D unclear. V lost 0 bases, J lost 2 bases, and 8 bases lay in between. Germline CDR1 SGDLS, CDR2 YYNGEE. The length of the CDR3 is 14 residues. Here the CDR3 DNA reads TGTGCCAGCAGCGTAGATCCCGAGAACTATGGCTACACCTTC. It translates to CASSVDPENYGYTF.

CDR3 sequence (DNA): TGTGCCAGCAGCTCACTCCAGCCAGATACGCAGTATTTT. It encodes CASSSLQPDTQYF. This chain joins TRBV7-2 and TRBJ2-3; no clear D. Trimming pared 4 bases from V and 4 bases from J, leaving 9 bases between. The CDR3 totals 13 residues. Germline V gene lookup returns CDR1 SGHTA and CDR2 FQGNSA.

The chain combines TRBV6-4 with TRBJ2-1, with 10 bases that match TRBD2. The V gene end was trimmed by 2 bases and the J gene end by 7 bases; junction bases not matched to a gene: 8. In germline, CDR1 is MRHNA, CDR2 SNTAGT. The CDR3 is 16 residues long. CDR3 region: CASSDVGASGGNEQFF. As DNA, the CDR3 is TGTGCCAGCAGTGACGTAGGGGCTAGCGGGGGAAATGAGCAGTTCTTC.

This clone occurred many times. The chain is built from TRBV7-9 and TRBJ1-4; D uncertain. This CDR3 region has 13 residues. Germline lookup yields CDR1 SEHNR and CDR2 FQNEAQ (reference sequence). Trimming pared 3 bases from V and 8 bases from J, leaving 10 bases between. CDR3 region: CASSFGIMEKLFF. The CDR3 DNA follows: TGTGCCAGCAGCTTCGGGATAATGGAAAAACTGTTTTTT.

This clone has a handful of counts. V usage is TRBV7-2 and J usage is TRBJ2-7, with 9 bases fitting TRBD1. The germline gives CDR1 SGHTA, CDR2 FQGNSA. With V trimmed by 6 bases and J by 2 bases, 2 bases remained unmatched. The CDR3 has 13 residues. The CDR3 DNA sequence: TGTGCCAGCAGGGGGACAGGGACCTACGAGCAGTACTTC. It encodes CASRGTGTYEQYF.

As regards this clone: A much larger clone differs by one base, so this may be a read error. The DNA for the CDR3 is TGCGCCAGCAGCTTAGCGGGGGGCACAGATACGCAGTATTTT. It specifies CASSLAGGTDTQYF. The V and J genes are TRBV5-1 and TRBJ2-3, with TRBD2 matching over 8 bases. J lost 1 base, V lost 2 bases, and 0 bases had no gene match. Germline assignment: CDR1 SGHRS and CDR2 YFSETQ. This CDR3 region has 14 residues.

This rearrangement joins TRBV5-6 to TRBJ1-2; no firm D call. V dropped 2 bases and J dropped 5 bases, with 10 bases sitting between them. Germline V gene lookup returns CDR1 SGHDT and CDR2 YYEEEE. There are 13 residues in the CDR3. The CDR3 sequence: CASSFSYGYGYTF. The CDR3, as DNA: TGTGCCAGCAGCTTTTCCTATGGGTATGGCTACACCTTC.

Here the CDR3 reads CASRYSERETQYF. The CDR3 region has the DNA TGTGCCAGCAGATACAGTGAGAGGGAGACCCAGTACTTC. The V call is TRBV28, the J call TRBJ2-5, with unresolved D. The germline CDR1 and CDR2 sequences are MDHEN and SYDVKM. This CDR3 contains 13 residues. Trimming left V 6 bases short and J 5 bases short, with 13 bases between.

This clone came up a few times. The J gene is TRBJ2-3, the V gene TRBV4-3; possibly TRBD2 for D (6 bases). Trimming removed 0 bases from V and 5 bases from J, with 15 bases in between. The CDR3 is 16 amino acids. Germline lookup yields CDR1 LGHNA and CDR2 YSLEER. The CDR3 region is CASSQDPGVSGDTQYF. In nucleotides, the CDR3 is TGCGCCAGCAGCCAAGATCCGGGGGTCAGTGGAGATACGCAGTATTTT.

The gene calls are TRBV7-3 and TRBJ2-2; a possible D gene is TRBD2 (6 bases). The CDR3 runs 15 residues. The germline V and J ends were trimmed by 5 bases and 5 bases, with 15 bases remaining between them. From germline, CDR1 is SGHTA and CDR2 FQGTGA. Written as DNA, the CDR3 is TGTGCCAGCAGCGCCTCGGAGGGCTATACCGGGGAGCTGTTTTTT. Its protein is CASSASEGYTGELFF.

The V and J genes are TRBV29-1 and TRBJ2-1; tentatively, D is TRBD1 or TRBD2 (5 bases each). This CDR3 has 14 residues. Germline lookup yields CDR1 SQVTM and CDR2 ANQGSEA. Between the trimmed V and J ends, which lost 0 bases and 9 bases, there was a span of 15 bases. The CDR3: CSVEEWAGSSEQFF. DNA for the CDR3: TGCAGCGTTGAAGAGTGGGCAGGGAGTAGTGAGCAGTTCTTC.

The chain carries TRBV5-1 and TRBJ2-5; 10 bases match TRBD2. The J segment lost 3 bases and the V segment lost 0 bases, leaving 5 bases of the junction unmatched. Germline CDR1 reads SGHRS; CDR2 reads YFSETQ. This CDR3 spans 16 amino acids. CDR3 nucleotide sequence: TGCGCCAGCAGCTTGGCCACGCTAGCGGGGGAAGAGACCCAGTACTTC. This translates into CASSLATLAGEETQYF.

This clone has just a few counts. The rearrangement links TRBV7-2 to TRBJ2-1; the D is unclear. Germline CDR1 and CDR2: SGHTA and FQGNSA. The CDR3 totals 12 residues. V lost 1 base and J lost 7, with 5 bases in between. The CDR3 sequence is CASSLEWNEQFF. The DNA for the CDR3 is TGTGCCAGCAGCTTAGAATGGAATGAGCAGTTCTTC.